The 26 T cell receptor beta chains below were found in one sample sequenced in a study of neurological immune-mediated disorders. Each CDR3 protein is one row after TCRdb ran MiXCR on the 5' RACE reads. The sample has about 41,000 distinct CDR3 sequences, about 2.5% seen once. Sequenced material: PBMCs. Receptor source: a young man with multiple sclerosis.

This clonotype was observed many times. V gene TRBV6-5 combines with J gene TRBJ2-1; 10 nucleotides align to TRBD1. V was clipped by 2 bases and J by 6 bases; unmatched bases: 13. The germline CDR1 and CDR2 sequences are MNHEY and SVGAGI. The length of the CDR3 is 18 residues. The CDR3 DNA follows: TGTGCCAGCAGTTACCCGGGACAGGGGCGCCTGGGGGGCAATGAGCAGTTCTTC. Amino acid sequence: CASSYPGQGRLGGNEQFF.

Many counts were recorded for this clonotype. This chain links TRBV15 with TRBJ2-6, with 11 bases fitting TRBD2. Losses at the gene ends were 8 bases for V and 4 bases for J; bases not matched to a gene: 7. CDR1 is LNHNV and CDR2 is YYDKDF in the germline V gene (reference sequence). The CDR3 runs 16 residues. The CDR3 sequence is CATALAGGYGANVLTF. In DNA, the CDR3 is TGTGCCACCGCATTAGCGGGAGGGTACGGGGCCAACGTCCTGACTTTC. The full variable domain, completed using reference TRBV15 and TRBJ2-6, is DAMVIQNPRYQVTQFGKPVTLSCSQTLNHNVMYWYQQKSSQAPKLLFHYYDKDFNNEADTPDNFQSRRPNTSFCFLDIRSPGLGDTAMYLCATALAGGYGANVLTFGAGSRLTVL.

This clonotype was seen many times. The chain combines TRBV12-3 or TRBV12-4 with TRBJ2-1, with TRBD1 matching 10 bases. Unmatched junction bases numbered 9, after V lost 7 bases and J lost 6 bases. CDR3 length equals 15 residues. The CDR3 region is CASTLRRTGGNEQFF. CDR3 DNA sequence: TGTGCCAGCACCCTAAGACGGACAGGGGGCAATGAGCAGTTCTTC.

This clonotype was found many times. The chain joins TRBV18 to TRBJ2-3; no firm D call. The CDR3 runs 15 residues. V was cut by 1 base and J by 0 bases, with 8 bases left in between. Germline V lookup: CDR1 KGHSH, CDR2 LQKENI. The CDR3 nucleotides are TGTGCCAGCTCACCACTAGGGAAAAGCACAGATACGCAGTATTTT. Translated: CASSPLGKSTDTQYF.

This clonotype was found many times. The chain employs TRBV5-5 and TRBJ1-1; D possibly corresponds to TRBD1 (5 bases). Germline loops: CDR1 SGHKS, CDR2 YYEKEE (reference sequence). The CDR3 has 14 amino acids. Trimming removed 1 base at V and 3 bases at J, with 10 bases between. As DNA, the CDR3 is TGTGCCAGCAGCTTGCAGGGTTCTTACACTGAAGCTTTCTTT. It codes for CASSLQGSYTEAFF.

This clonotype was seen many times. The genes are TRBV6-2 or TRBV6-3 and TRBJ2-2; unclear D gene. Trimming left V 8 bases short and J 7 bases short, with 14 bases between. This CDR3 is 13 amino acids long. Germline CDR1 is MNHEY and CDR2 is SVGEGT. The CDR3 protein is CASGPSRNGELFF. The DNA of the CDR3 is TGTGCCAGCGGACCATCAAGGAACGGGGAGCTGTTTTTT.

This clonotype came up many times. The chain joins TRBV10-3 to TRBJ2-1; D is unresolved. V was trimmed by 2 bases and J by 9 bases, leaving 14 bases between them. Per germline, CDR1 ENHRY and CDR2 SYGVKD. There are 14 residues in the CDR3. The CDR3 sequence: CAISEVGRTGEQFF. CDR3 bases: TGTGCCATCAGTGAGGTAGGCAGGACGGGTGAGCAGTTCTTC.

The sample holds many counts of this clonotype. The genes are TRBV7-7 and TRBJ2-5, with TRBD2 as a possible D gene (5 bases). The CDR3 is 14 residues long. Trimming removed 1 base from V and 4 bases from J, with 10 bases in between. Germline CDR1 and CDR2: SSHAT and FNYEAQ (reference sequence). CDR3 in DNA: TGTGCCAGCAGCTTAGGGGCTAGCCCAGAGACCCAGTACTTC. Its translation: CASSLGASPETQYF.

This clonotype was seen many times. CDR3 residues: CASSLALDFYNEQFF. The CDR3 DNA reads as TGTGCCAGCAGCCTGGCCCTGGACTTTTACAATGAGCAGTTCTTC. The V and J genes are TRBV4-2 and TRBJ2-1, with D tentatively TRBD2 (5 bases). This CDR3 contains 15 residues. The germline V gene encodes CDR1 LGHNA and CDR2 YNFKEQ. Trimming shortened V by 4 bases and J by 4 bases, and 14 bases separated the two germline ends.

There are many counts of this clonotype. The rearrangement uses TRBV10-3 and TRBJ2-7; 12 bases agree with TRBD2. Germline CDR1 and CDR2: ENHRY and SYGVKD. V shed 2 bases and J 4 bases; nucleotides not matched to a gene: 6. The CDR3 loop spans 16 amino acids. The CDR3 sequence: CAISETLAGGRYEQYF. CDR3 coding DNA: TGTGCCATCAGTGAGACTCTAGCGGGGGGGCGGTACGAGCAGTACTTC.

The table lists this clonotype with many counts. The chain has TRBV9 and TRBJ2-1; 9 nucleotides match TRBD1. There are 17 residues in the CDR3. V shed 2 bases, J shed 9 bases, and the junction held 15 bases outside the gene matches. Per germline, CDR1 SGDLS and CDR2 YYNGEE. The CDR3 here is CASSVVPRQGGYSEQFF. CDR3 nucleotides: TGTGCCAGCAGCGTTGTACCCCGACAGGGGGGGTATAGTGAGCAGTTCTTC.

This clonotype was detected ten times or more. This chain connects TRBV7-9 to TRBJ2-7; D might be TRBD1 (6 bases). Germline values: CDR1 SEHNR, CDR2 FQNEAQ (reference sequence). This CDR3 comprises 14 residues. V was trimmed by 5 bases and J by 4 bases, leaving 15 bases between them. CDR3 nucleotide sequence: TGTGCCAGCAGCGAGGGGACACTCACATACGAGCAGTACTTC. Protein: CASSEGTLTYEQYF.

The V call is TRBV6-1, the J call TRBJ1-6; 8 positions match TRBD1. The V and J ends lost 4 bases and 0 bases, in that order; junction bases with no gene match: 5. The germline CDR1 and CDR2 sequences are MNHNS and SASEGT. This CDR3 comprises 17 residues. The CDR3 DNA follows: TGTGCCAGCAGTGCCCAGGGGGCCGGCTCCTATAATTCACCCCTCCACTTT. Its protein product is CASSAQGAGSYNSPLHF.

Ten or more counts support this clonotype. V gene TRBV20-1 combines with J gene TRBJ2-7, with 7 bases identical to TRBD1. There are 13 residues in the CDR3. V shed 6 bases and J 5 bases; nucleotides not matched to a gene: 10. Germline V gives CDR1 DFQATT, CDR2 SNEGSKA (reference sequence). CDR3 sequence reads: CSANTGVINEQYF. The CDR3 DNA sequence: TGCAGTGCAAACACAGGGGTAATCAACGAGCAGTACTTC.

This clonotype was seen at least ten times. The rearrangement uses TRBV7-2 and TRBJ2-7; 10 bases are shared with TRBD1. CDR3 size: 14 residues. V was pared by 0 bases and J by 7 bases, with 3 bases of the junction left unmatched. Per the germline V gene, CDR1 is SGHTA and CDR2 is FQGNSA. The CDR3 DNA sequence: TGTGCCAGCAGCTTAGCCGGGACAGGGGTAGAGCAGTACTTC. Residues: CASSLAGTGVEQYF.

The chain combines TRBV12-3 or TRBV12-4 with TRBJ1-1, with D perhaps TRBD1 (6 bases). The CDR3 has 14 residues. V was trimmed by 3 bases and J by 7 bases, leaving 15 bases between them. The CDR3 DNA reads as TGTGCCAGCAGTTTGGCCCAGTCGACAGGTGAAGCTTTCTTT. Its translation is CASSLAQSTGEAFF.

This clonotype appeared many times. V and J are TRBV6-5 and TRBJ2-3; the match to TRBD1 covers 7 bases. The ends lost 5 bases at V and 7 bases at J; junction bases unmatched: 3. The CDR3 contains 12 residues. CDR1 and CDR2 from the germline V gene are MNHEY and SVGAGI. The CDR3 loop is CASSLQGYTQYF. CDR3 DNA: TGTGCCAGCAGTCTACAGGGGTATACGCAGTATTTT.

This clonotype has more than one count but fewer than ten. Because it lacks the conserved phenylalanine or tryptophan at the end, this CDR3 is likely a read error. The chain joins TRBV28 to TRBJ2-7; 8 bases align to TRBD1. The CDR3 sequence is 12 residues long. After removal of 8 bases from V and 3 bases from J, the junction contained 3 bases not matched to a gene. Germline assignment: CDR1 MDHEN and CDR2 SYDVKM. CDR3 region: CASQGAFYEQYN. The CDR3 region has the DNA TGTGCCAGCCAGGGGGCTTTCTACGAGCAGTACAAC.

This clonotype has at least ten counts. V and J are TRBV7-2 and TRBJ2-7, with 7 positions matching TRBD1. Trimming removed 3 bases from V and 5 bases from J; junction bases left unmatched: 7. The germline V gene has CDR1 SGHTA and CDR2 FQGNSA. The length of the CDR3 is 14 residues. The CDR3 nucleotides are TGTGCCAGCAGCTTGGACAGGAGTCGGGACGAGCAGTACTTC. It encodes CASSLDRSRDEQYF.

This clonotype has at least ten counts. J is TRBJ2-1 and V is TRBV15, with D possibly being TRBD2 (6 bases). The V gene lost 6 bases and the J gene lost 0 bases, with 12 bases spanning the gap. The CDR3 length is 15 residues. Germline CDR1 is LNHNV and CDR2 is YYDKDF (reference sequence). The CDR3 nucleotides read TGTGCCACCAGAGGCGGGGAGAGCTCCTACAATGAGCAGTTCTTC. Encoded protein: CATRGGESSYNEQFF.

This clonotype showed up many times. Here the CDR3 reads CASSQGSAGAGYEQYF. The CDR3 DNA reads as TGTGCCAGCAGCCAGGGTTCAGCGGGAGCTGGCTACGAGCAGTACTTC. The V and J genes are TRBV14 and TRBJ2-7; 8 nucleotides align to TRBD2. Trimming removed 3 bases from V and 3 bases from J; junction bases left unmatched: 10. CDR3 size: 16 residues. CDR1 and CDR2 from the germline V gene are SGHDN and FVKESK.

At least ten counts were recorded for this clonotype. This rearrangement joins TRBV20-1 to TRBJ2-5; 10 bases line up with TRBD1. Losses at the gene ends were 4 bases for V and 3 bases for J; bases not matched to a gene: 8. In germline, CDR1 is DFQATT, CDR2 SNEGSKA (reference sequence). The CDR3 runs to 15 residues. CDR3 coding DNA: TGCAGTGCTACACTTTCTGGGACAGGGGAAGAGACCCAGTACTTC. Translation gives CSATLSGTGEETQYF.

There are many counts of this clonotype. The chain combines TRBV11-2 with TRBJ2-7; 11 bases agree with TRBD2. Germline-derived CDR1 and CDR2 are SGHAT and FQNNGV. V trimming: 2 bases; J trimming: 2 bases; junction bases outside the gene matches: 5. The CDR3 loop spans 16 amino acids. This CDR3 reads CASSLRSSGGPYEQYF. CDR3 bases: TGTGCCAGCAGCTTAAGGTCTAGCGGGGGGCCCTACGAGCAGTACTTC.

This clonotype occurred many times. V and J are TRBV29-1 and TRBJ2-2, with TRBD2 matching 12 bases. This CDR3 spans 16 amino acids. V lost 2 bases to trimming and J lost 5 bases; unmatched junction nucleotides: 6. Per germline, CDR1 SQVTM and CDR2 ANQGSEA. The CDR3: CSVELAGGPRTGELFF. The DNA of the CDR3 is TGCAGCGTTGAACTAGCGGGAGGGCCACGGACCGGGGAGCTGTTTTTT.

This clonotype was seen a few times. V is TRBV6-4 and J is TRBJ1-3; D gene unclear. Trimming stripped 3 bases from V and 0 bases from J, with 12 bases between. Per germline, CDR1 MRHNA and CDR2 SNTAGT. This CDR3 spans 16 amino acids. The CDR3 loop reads CASSEILDFSGNTIYF. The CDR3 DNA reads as TGTGCCAGCAGTGAAATTCTGGATTTCTCTGGAAACACCATATATTTT.

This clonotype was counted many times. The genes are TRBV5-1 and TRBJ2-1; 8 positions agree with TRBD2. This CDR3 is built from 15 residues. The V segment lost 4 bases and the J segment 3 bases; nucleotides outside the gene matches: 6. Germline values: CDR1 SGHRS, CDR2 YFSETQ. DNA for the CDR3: TGCGCCAGCAGCGGAACACTAGCGGACTACAATGAGCAGTTCTTC. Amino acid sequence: CASSGTLADYNEQFF.